This TCR beta chain was identified during a study of CD8+CD57+ T cells in acquired aplastic anemia. Whole-study context: Yields of DNA that came from sorted CD4+ and CD8+ cells averaged about 3 ug. Overall study findings and caveats: Researchers reported that CD8+ Simpson's diversity was not significantly different in patients versus controls.

TCR beta VDJ and CDR3 profiles were obtained from a genomic DNA template. TCRdb recomputed calls from the reads with MiXCR, one row per CDR3 protein. The sample has roughly 200,000 distinct CDR3 sequences, less than 75% seen once. Whoever was chosen for sequencing had shown CD8+CD57+ cell expansion by flow cytometry. Remarks on this clonotype: The antigen is unknown.

Trimming took off 2 bases at V and 6 bases at J, with 11 bases between the two ends. This CDR3 region has 13 residues. The germline CDR1 and CDR2 sequences are SGHTA and FQGNSA. The specimen sequenced was sorted CD4+, CD8+, or CD8+CD57+ T cells (not recorded which) from PBMCs. The chain couples TRBV7-2 to TRBJ2-7; D ambiguous. This sequence was found in a human donor with aplastic anemia. The CDR3 region is CASSLTLVSEQYF. The CDR3 coding sequence is TGTGCCAGCAGCTTAACCCTAGTTTCCGAGCAGTACTTC.